The T cell receptor beta chain described here comes from a study of siplizumab effects on memory and regulatory T cells. General study points: In controls, less than 30% of mappable alloreactive CD4+ clones were Treg-derived on average, versus 68.8% with siplizumab. Siplizumab cultures yielded proliferating Tregs whose suppressive function was not confirmed.

The table came from immunoSEQ multiplex PCR; TCRdb's copy has only in-frame clones and leaves some out. The sample has approximately 100,000 clones, 85% to 95% seen once. Comments on this clone: Its specificity is unknown.

Germline V gene data show CDR1 as SQVTM and CDR2 as ANQGSEA. Trimming shortened V by 4 bases and J by 1 base, and 7 bases separated the two germline ends. This CDR3 is built from 12 residues. The clonotype originates from a human donor in good health. Input material: non-Treg CD4+ T cells sorted from blood. The gene calls are TRBV29-1 and TRBJ1-1; D remains ambiguous. The CDR3 spells CSVGQPNTEAFF. Written as DNA, the CDR3 is TGCAGCGTTGGGCAGCCGAACACTGAAGCTTTCTTT.